Listed below are T cell receptor beta chains from one sample, sequenced in a study of blood T cell repertoires in COVID-19. Profiling relied on immunoSEQ multiplex PCR, and the TCRdb table lists in-frame clones only, not all of them. Altogether 170,000 or so clones are present, approximately 90% being singletons, with the ten largest covering 0.5% to 0.55%. The sequenced material came from peripheral blood. The receptors derive from a man aged 45-60 years with acute or convalescent COVID-19. Each CDR3 is given with its conserved first and last residue. Fields, in order: D gene, V gene, clone size, J gene, CDR3 DNA, CDR3 protein. D genes are given only for firm matches. The size field is filled for only some rows; it gives once, few, many or a size class.

>.|TRBV5-1|.|TRBJ2-3
TGCGCCAGCAGCTTGGCGGGGGGCATAACAGATACGCAGTATTTT
CASSLAGGITDTQYF
>.|TRBV9|.|TRBJ2-1
TGTGCCAGCAGCGTAGAAGGAGCGGGCCTCTCCTACAATGAGCAGTTCTTC
CASSVEGAGLSYNEQFF
>.|TRBV20-1|.|TRBJ2-1
TGCAGTGCTAGTCGAGAGGACGTCAACCTGCGGGTGCAGTTCTTC
CSASREDVNLRVQFF
>TRBD1|TRBV4-3|.|TRBJ1-1
TGCGCCAGCAGCCAAGAATGGACAGGGGAAGCTTTCTTT
CASSQEWTGEAFF
>.|TRBV6-5|.|TRBJ1-2
TGTGCCAGCGCCAACAGGGACTATGGCTACACCTTC
CASANRDYGYTF
>TRBD2|TRBV9|.|TRBJ2-3
TGTGCCAGCAGCCCCGGGGTAGCGGGAGGCCCTAGCACAGATACGCAGTATTTT
CASSPGVAGGPSTDTQYF
>.|TRBV7-2|once|TRBJ1-4
TGTGCCAGCAGCGTAGACCGCGGTGAAAAACTGTTTTTT
CASSVDRGEKLFF
>TRBD1|TRBV19|.|TRBJ1-5
TGTGCCAGTAGTATACGGACAGGGGAGGTTCAGCCCCAGCATTTT
CASSIRTGEVQPQHF
>.|TRBV30|.|TRBJ2-7
TGTGCCTGGAGTTTAGCGGCCGCATTGGGAGAGCAGTACTTC
CAWSLAAALGEQYF
>.|TRBV30|.|TRBJ2-1
TGTGCCTGGAGTGCAAACTACAATGAGCAGTTCTTC
CAWSANYNEQFF
>.|TRBV30|.|TRBJ1-2
TGTGCCGGGCTACGGACTTCGGGATTATATGGCTACACCTTC
CAGLRTSGLYGYTF
>TRBD1|TRBV2|.|TRBJ1-2
TGTGCCAGCAGTGGGCAGGGGGCTAACTATGGCTACACCTTC
CASSGQGANYGYTF
>.|TRBV7-9|.|TRBJ1-1
TGTGCCAGCAGCTTTGCGGAGACAGGAAGAACTGAAGCTTTCTTT
CASSFAETGRTEAFF
>TRBD1|TRBV2|.|TRBJ1-5
TGTGCCAGCAGTGAGACCGGGACAGGGACCAATCAGCCCCAGCATTTT
CASSETGTGTNQPQHF
>.|TRBV29-1|.|TRBJ2-7
TGCAGCGTTGATTCCGGAGATCGTCAGTACTTC
CSVDSGDRQYF
>.|TRBV19|once|TRBJ2-1
TGTGCCAGTAGTATAGGGACTTTCCCTCTCTACAATGAGCAGTTCTTC
CASSIGTFPLYNEQFF
>TRBD2|TRBV11-1|.|TRBJ2-7
TGTGCCAGCAGCGAGGGACTAGCGGGTTCCTACGAGCAGTACTTC
CASSEGLAGSYEQYF
>.|TRBV6-5|.|TRBJ1-1
TGTGCCAGCAGTTACAGCCAGGGATACACGAACACTGAAGCTTTCTTT
CASSYSQGYTNTEAFF
>TRBD2|TRBV6-5|.|TRBJ2-7
TGTGCCAGCAGTTACTCTGCAGCGGGAGTCTACGAGCAGTACTTC
CASSYSAAGVYEQYF
>TRBD1|TRBV11-2|.|TRBJ2-2
TGTGCCAGCAGCTCAACCGGGACAGGGTCGGCCGGGGAGCTGTTTTTT
CASSSTGTGSAGELFF
>TRBD1|TRBV18|.|TRBJ1-1
TGTGCCAGCCAACAGGGGAAGAACACTGAAGCTTTCTTT
CASQQGKNTEAFF
>.|TRBV30|.|TRBJ1-4
TGTGCCTGGAGGCGGGTGGGGGCAGTAGAAAAACTGTTTTTT
CAWRRVGAVEKLFF
>TRBD2|TRBV6-6|.|TRBJ2-1
TGTGCCAGCAGTTACCTAGCGGGAGCGGGTAATGAGCAGTTCTTC
CASSYLAGAGNEQFF
>.|TRBV10-3|.|TRBJ1-1
TGTGCCATCAGTGAGGGTCCAGGGGCCATGAACACTGAAGCTTTCTTT
CAISEGPGAMNTEAFF
>.|TRBV11-2|.|TRBJ1-4
TGTGCCAGCAGTTCCTTTGGCCCTGCAACTAATGAAAAACTGTTTTTT
CASSSFGPATNEKLFF
>TRBD1|TRBV10-2|.|TRBJ1-5
TGCGCCAGCAGTGAGTCGGGACAGCCCAATCAGCCCCAGCATTTT
CASSESGQPNQPQHF
>.|TRBV5-5|.|TRBJ1-1
TGTGCCAGCAGCCCGGTTCTACGGGAGAACACTGAAGCTTTCTTT
CASSPVLRENTEAFF
>.|TRBV6-1|once|TRBJ2-7
TGTGCCAGCAGTGAACTGGGGCCCCACTACGAGCAGTACTTC
CASSELGPHYEQYF
>TRBD1|TRBV2|.|TRBJ1-1
TGTGCCAGCAGGGCAGACAGGGGAGGCACTGAAGCTTTCTTT
CASRADRGGTEAFF
>.|TRBV4-3|once|TRBJ2-1
TGCGCCAGCAGCCTCCATTCGCGGGACGAGGAGCAGTTCTTC
CASSLHSRDEEQFF
>.|TRBV18|.|TRBJ1-1
TGTGCCAGCTCATCAGGGTGGCTGAACACTGAAGCTTTCTTT
CASSSGWLNTEAFF
>TRBD2|TRBV24-1|.|TRBJ2-1
TGTGCCACCAGTGATCCTGGGAGGGGTGGGGACAATGAGCAGTTCTTC
CATSDPGRGGDNEQFF
>.|TRBV19|.|TRBJ1-1
TGTGCCAGCAGGAGGGGACCTATTATGAACACTGAAGCTTTCTTT
CASRRGPIMNTEAFF
>.|TRBV24-1|.|TRBJ2-5
TGTGCCTCACGTCCCGTCATGAGTGTGAAGACCCAGTACTTC
CASRPVMSVKTQYF
>TRBD1|TRBV18|.|TRBJ1-1
TGTGCCAGCTCACCACGGACAGGGGTGGACACTGAAGCTTTCTTT
CASSPRTGVDTEAFF
>.|TRBV10-3|.|TRBJ1-4
TGTGCCATCAGTGAGCGACAGGATGAAAAACTGTTTTTT
CAISERQDEKLFF
>TRBD2|TRBV6-5|.|TRBJ2-5
TGTGCCAGCAGCGAGCTAGCGGGGCAAGAGACCCAGTACTTC
CASSELAGQETQYF
>TRBD1|TRBV28|.|TRBJ2-7
TGTGCCAGCAGTACCGGGACAGGTGCCTACGAGCAGTACTTC
CASSTGTGAYEQYF
>.|TRBV25-1|.|TRBJ1-6
TGTGCCAGCAGTGGGCACAGGAATTCACCCCTCCACTTT
CASSGHRNSPLHF
>TRBD1|TRBV5-6|.|TRBJ1-2
TGTGCCAGCAGCTCTGCCCCGACAGGGGGAGGCTATGGCTACACCTTC
CASSSAPTGGGYGYTF
>TRBD1|TRBV23-1|few|TRBJ1-3
TGCGCCAGCAGTCAGCCGAAAGGACAGGGGGCGGGTGGAAACACCATATATTTT
CASSQPKGQGAGGNTIYF
>.|TRBV28|.|TRBJ1-2
TGTGCCAGCAGTTTTGCCGGGAAAGATTATGGCTACACCTTC
CASSFAGKDYGYTF
>TRBD2|TRBV4-2|.|TRBJ2-1
TGTGCCAGCAGCCATAAGCGGGAGCATGACAATGAGCAGTTCTTC
CASSHKREHDNEQFF
>TRBD1|TRBV27|.|TRBJ1-2
TGTGCCAGCAGTTTATTACGGGGCCGGACAGGCCCGTGGGGCTACACCTTC
CASSLLRGRTGPWGYTF
>.|TRBV18|.|TRBJ2-3
TGTGCCAGCTCACCAACTACTGTTAGCACAGATACGCAGTATTTT
CASSPTTVSTDTQYF